This is a list of T cell receptor beta chains from one sample in a study of cytomegalovirus exposure and HLA in healthy donors. Produced via immunoSEQ multiplex PCR; TCRdb's table is partial and in-frame only. The table has 150,000 or so clones, approximately 80% seen once; the top ten hold around 2.5%. Material for sequencing was PBMCs. The receptors stem from a man aged 50 to 59 in good health and CMV-seronegative. Both conserved end residues are part of each CDR3. Some rows have no size entry. The others give once, few or many, or a class for an expanded clone.

j_call clone_size v_call cdr3_aa
TRBJ1-1 - TRBV30 CAWSVSGTMNTEAFF
TRBJ1-1 - TRBV27 CASRLAGNTEAFF
TRBJ2-2 - TRBV7-7 CASSRTGSDTGELFF
TRBJ2-2 - TRBV10-2 CASRGTGGRVTGELFF
TRBJ2-1 - TRBV29-1 CSVEGHQTSGSVNEQFF
TRBJ2-1 - TRBV4-1 CASSQEATRGRYEQFF
TRBJ2-1 - TRBV9 CASSAGQGTYNEQFF
TRBJ2-5 - TRBV4-1 CASRSKEGPETQYF
TRBJ2-7 - TRBV6-1 CASSAAGGGRSF
TRBJ1-2 - TRBV9 CASSVATRGYGYTF
TRBJ2-1 - TRBV7-8 CASSLGGALDNEQFF
TRBJ2-5 once TRBV11-2 CASSLPLLGETQYF
TRBJ2-1 - TRBV4-1 CASSQGETSYNEQFF
TRBJ1-4 - TRBV5-5 CASSQLGGWPNEKLFF
TRBJ2-1 - TRBV10-1 CASSSGSDNEQFF
TRBJ1-3 once TRBV13 CASSLRDSGNTIYF
TRBJ2-1 once TRBV5-1 CASSLRGLQFF
TRBJ2-7 - TRBV7-9 CASSLAAGTSPYEQYF
TRBJ1-3 - TRBV19 CASYSPGNTIYF
TRBJ2-7 - TRBV2 CASSPGQGTSEQYF
TRBJ1-4 - TRBV11-3 CASSLRQASTNEKLFF
TRBJ2-2 - TRBV6-5 CASMPTGNTGELFF
TRBJ2-6 - TRBV5-1 CASSLAQGSGANVLTF
TRBJ2-7 - TRBV5-5 CASSLGQGTTYEQYF
TRBJ2-7 - TRBV19 CASSTIRGGRGNFPRREQYF
TRBJ1-1 - TRBV12-1 CASSRQGVQDTEAFF
TRBJ1-2 - TRBV11-2 CASSLDSNYGYTF
TRBJ1-1 - TRBV18 CASSPPVTNTEAFF
TRBJ1-5 - TRBV28 CASSFQGARPQHF
TRBJ2-7 - TRBV7-3 CASSLGGAGPYEQYF
TRBJ1-1 once TRBV19 CASSINTGKNTEAFF